This TCR beta chain was recorded in a study of cytomegalovirus exposure and HLA in healthy donors. Study findings and constraints: Later analysis showed TCR association rates varying by HLA locus, highest for DRB1 and lowest for HLA-C. Cytomegalovirus status, reportedly, was diagnosed with high specificity and sensitivity by the classifier. The dataset shows that most TCR sequences were rare, while some public TCRs occurred in many donors. TRBV6-2, TRBV6-3 and some other V segments were excluded as indistinguishable.

With 60 Vbeta and 13 Jbeta primers, the PCR was carried out. Clones were sequenced by immunoSEQ multiplex PCR, and TCRdb holds only the in-frame ones, with some missing. Recorded for this sample: 130,000 to 150,000 clones. As concerns this clone: Its antigen is unidentified.

The CDR3 has 14 amino acids. V was clipped by 2 bases and J by 2 bases, with 9 bases between them. Germline assignment: CDR1 MNHNS and CDR2 SASEGT. The V call is TRBV6-1, the J call TRBJ1-2; D is unresolved. This TCR came from a male donor in good health and CMV-seronegative. The sample was PBMCs. This CDR3 reads CASSEIISNYGYTF. As DNA, the CDR3 is TGTGCCAGCAGTGAAATTATCTCGAACTATGGCTACACCTTC.